This is a list of T cell receptor beta chains from one sample in a study of cytomegalovirus exposure and HLA in healthy donors. TCRdb keeps only in-frame clones here, not all; method: immunoSEQ multiplex PCR. The sample has under 140,000 clones, around 80% seen once. Sequenced: PBMCs. The receptors were sampled from a woman in her sixties in good health and CMV-seropositive. The CDR3 runs from the conserved cysteine through the conserved F or W. A D gene is named only where the DNA matches it firmly. Clone size is given for some rows only: seen once, a few or many times, or a class if the clone is expanded.

V gene,J gene,clone size,D gene,CDR3 DNA,CDR3 protein
TRBV2,TRBJ1-2,-,-,TGTGCCAGCAGTACTAGGACAGAAGGAGGCTACACCTTC,CASSTRTEGGYTF
TRBV5-1,TRBJ2-7,-,TRBD2,TGCGCCAGCAGCCCGGTGGCTAGCGGGAGTTTTGCCTACGAGCAGTACTTC,CASSPVASGSFAYEQYF
TRBV10-2,TRBJ1-1,-,-,TGCGCCAGCACCAGGAGGGAGGGGAACACTGAAGCTTTCTTT,CASTRREGNTEAFF
TRBV5-1,TRBJ1-1,-,TRBD1,TGCGCCAGCAGCAGGACAGGGAGAAACACTGAAGCTTTCTTT,CASSRTGRNTEAFF
TRBV6-1,TRBJ2-2,-,-,TGTGCCAGCAGTCGACAGACAAAGAACACCGGGGAGCTGTTTTTT,CASSRQTKNTGELFF
TRBV5-1,TRBJ2-5,-,-,TGCGCCAGCAGCTTGGGCCGGGGGCAAGAGACCCAGTACTTC,CASSLGRGQETQYF
TRBV4-2,TRBJ2-7,few,TRBD2,TGTGCCAGCAGCCAAGTCCTAGCGGGGGGGGGCGAGCAGTACTTC,CASSQVLAGGGEQYF
TRBV6-5,TRBJ2-3,-,-,TGTGCCAGCAGTCAGAGGGGGAAACCCTCAGATACGCAGTATTTT,CASSQRGKPSDTQYF
TRBV5-5,TRBJ1-5,-,-,TGTGCCAGCAGCGTGTCCAGGGTTAGCAATCAGCCCCAGCATTTT,CASSVSRVSNQPQHF
TRBV6-1,TRBJ2-1,-,TRBD2,TGTGCCAGCAGTGAATTGCGGACTAGCGGGAGCGGTGAGCAGTTCTTC,CASSELRTSGSGEQFF
TRBV29-1,TRBJ2-7,-,-,TGCAGCGTTCGGGACTACGAGCAGTACTTC,CSVRDYEQYF
TRBV6-5,TRBJ2-3,-,-,TGTGCCAGCGGACAGGATCCGGGGGCGGGCGATACGCAGTATTTT,CASGQDPGAGDTQYF
TRBV19,TRBJ1-1,-,-,TGTGCCAGTAGCAGTTTACAGGGACACACTGAAGCTTTCTTT,CASSSLQGHTEAFF
TRBV7-6,TRBJ1-1,-,-,TGTGCCAGCAGCTTCGAGGTTTCGGCTGAAGCTTTCTTT,CASSFEVSAEAFF
TRBV6-5,TRBJ2-7,-,-,TGTGCCAGCAGTTACATCCTCCGCGGCGAGCAGTACTTC,CASSYILRGEQYF
TRBV7-7,TRBJ2-2,once,-,TGTGCCAGCAGCTCCTACAGGAATACCGGGGAGCTGTTTTTT,CASSSYRNTGELFF
TRBV10-3,TRBJ1-5,-,TRBD1,TGTGCCATCAGTGAGGGACAGGGCAATCAGCCCCAGCATTTT,CAISEGQGNQPQHF
TRBV28,TRBJ2-5,once,-,TGTGCCAGCCGCCGTGGGGGGGCAGACCAAGAGACCCAGTACTTC,CASRRGGADQETQYF
TRBV29-1,TRBJ2-1,-,-,TGCAGCGTTGCCCAATACAATGAGCAGTTCTTC,CSVAQYNEQFF
TRBV4-1,TRBJ2-1,-,TRBD2,TGCGCCAGCAGCCAACCCCCCTTGACTAGCGGGCTATACAATGAGCAGTTCTTC,CASSQPPLTSGLYNEQFF
TRBV10-1,TRBJ2-3,-,-,TGCGCCAGCAGTGTCTATGTGACAGATACGCAGTATTTT,CASSVYVTDTQYF
TRBV2,TRBJ2-7,-,TRBD2,TGTGCCAGCAGTGAACCCGGGCGAGCGGGGCCCCAAACTAACCCCTACGAGCAGTACTTC,CASSEPGRAGPQTNPYEQYF
TRBV6-4,TRBJ1-4,-,-,TGTGCCAGCACCGCGGGGGGGACCGGTGGGACTAATGAAAAACTGTTTTTT,CASTAGGTGGTNEKLFF
TRBV2,TRBJ2-7,few,TRBD1,TGTGCCAGCAGTGTCCAACAGGGGCTCTACGAGCAGTACTTC,CASSVQQGLYEQYF